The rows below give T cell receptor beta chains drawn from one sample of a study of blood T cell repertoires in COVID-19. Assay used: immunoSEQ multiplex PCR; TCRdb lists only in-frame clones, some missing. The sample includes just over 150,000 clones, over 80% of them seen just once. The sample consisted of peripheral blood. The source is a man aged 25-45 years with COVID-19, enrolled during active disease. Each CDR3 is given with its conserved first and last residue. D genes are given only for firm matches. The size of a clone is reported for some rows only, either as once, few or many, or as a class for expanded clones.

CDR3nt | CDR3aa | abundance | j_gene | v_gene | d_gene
TGTGCCAGCAGCAAAAGGGAAAACAGGGGAGGAGAAAAACTGTTTTTT | CASSKRENRGGEKLFF | . | TRBJ1-4 | TRBV21-1 | .
TGTGCCAGCAGCCAACGTCTAGGGAGGGCGGACTACAATGAGCAGTTCTTC | CASSQRLGRADYNEQFF | . | TRBJ2-1 | TRBV4-2 | TRBD2
TGTGCCAGCAGCTTACGGGGACTCTCTCGCACAGATACGCAGTATTTT | CASSLRGLSRTDTQYF | . | TRBJ2-3 | TRBV13 | .
TGTGCCAGCAGCCATATTCCGGGACAGGGCGACAATGAGCAGTTCTTC | CASSHIPGQGDNEQFF | . | TRBJ2-1 | TRBV14 | TRBD1
TGTGCCAGCAGTGCGGACAGGGGGTTCCAACTCGAGTATGGCTACACCTTC | CASSADRGFQLEYGYTF | . | TRBJ1-2 | TRBV28 | TRBD1
TGCGCCAGCAGCCAAGTTGGGGGGGCTAGGAACGGGGAGCTGTTTTTT | CASSQVGGARNGELFF | . | TRBJ2-2 | TRBV4-3 | .
TGCAGTGCTAGTCGGACAGAAAGGGATAATTCACCCCTCCACTTT | CSASRTERDNSPLHF | . | TRBJ1-6 | TRBV20-1 | .
TGTGCCACCTTTAAGGACTGCTCTGGAAACACCATATATTTT | CATFKDCSGNTIYF | . | TRBJ1-3 | TRBV27 | .
TGTGCCACCAGTGATTCGCGGGAACCCCCATTAACAGATACGCAGTATTTT | CATSDSREPPLTDTQYF | . | TRBJ2-3 | TRBV24-1 | .
TGTGCCAGCAGTTTATTATACCGGGGGTTGAGCGGGAGGAAGGAGTGGGCCACAGATACGCAGTATTTT | CASSLLYRGLSGRKEWATDTQYF | . | TRBJ2-3 | TRBV28 | TRBD2
TGTGCCAGCAGTTCAGGAATCACCGGGGAGCTGTTTTTT | CASSSGITGELFF | . | TRBJ2-2 | TRBV12-3/TRBV12-4 | .
TGTGCCAGCAGCTCGGGACAGATCAGGGGCGGGGAGCTGTTTTTT | CASSSGQIRGGELFF | once | TRBJ2-2 | TRBV7-3 | TRBD1
TGTGCCAGCTCAATGGAAGGGGGGGATGAGCAGTTCTTC | CASSMEGGDEQFF | few | TRBJ2-1 | TRBV5-4 | .
TGTGCCAGCTCACCACAGCAGGGGGCGATGGGCTACACCTTC | CASSPQQGAMGYTF | . | TRBJ1-2 | TRBV18 | TRBD1
TGCGCCAGCAGCCAAGATTCCACCGACCGGACTAGCGGGAAGCGGAGGACCGGGGAGCTGTTTTTT | CASSQDSTDRTSGKRRTGELFF | . | TRBJ2-2 | TRBV4-1 | TRBD2
TGCAGCGTTGAAGGTTGGGACTCAAGCTCCTATAATTCACCCCTCCACTTT | CSVEGWDSSSYNSPLHF | . | TRBJ1-6 | TRBV29-1 | .
TGTGCCAGCAGCTTGGGAAGGGGGACAGGGGGTACACCCCTCCACTTT | CASSLGRGTGGTPLHF | few | TRBJ1-6 | TRBV5-6 | TRBD1
TGTGCCAGCAGCTTATCTAGCGGGGGGGCCAAGGAGACCCAGTACTTC | CASSLSSGGAKETQYF | . | TRBJ2-5 | TRBV7-2 | TRBD2
TGTGCCAGCAGCAAAGCTTTACAGGCTGGAAACACCATATATTTT | CASSKALQAGNTIYF | . | TRBJ1-3 | TRBV21-1 | .
TGTGCCAGCACCACACAGGTGTCTGGGGCCAACGTCCTGACTTTC | CASTTQVSGANVLTF | . | TRBJ2-6 | TRBV7-9 | .
TGTGCCAGCAGTGGACTAGCGGGGGTCTCTTACAATGAGCAGTTCTTC | CASSGLAGVSYNEQFF | . | TRBJ2-1 | TRBV6-6 | TRBD2
TGTGCCAGCAGCGTAGCGTCAGACAGGGGAACTGAGCAGTTCTTC | CASSVASDRGTEQFF | . | TRBJ2-1 | TRBV9 | TRBD1
TGTGCCAGCAGCTTACAGGGGCGCAATCAGCCCCAGCATTTT | CASSLQGRNQPQHF | . | TRBJ1-5 | TRBV5-4 | TRBD1
TGTGCCAGCAGGGCCATAGCGTCTAGCACAGATACGCAGTATTTT | CASRAIASSTDTQYF | . | TRBJ2-3 | TRBV6-5 | .
TGTGCCAGTAGTATTCTTAATTCACCCCTCCACTTT | CASSILNSPLHF | . | TRBJ1-6 | TRBV19 | .
TGTGCCAGCAGTTTAAATCGAAGGTGGCGGTACTATGGCTACACCTTC | CASSLNRRWRYYGYTF | . | TRBJ1-2 | TRBV28 | .
TGTGCCAGCAGTTTATTGGATTTGCAGGGGGCATATAGAAGCAATCAGCCCCAGCATTTT | CASSLLDLQGAYRSNQPQHF | . | TRBJ1-5 | TRBV28 | TRBD1
TGCGCCAGCAGCTTGGGGGGCCCTAACACTGAAGCTTTCTTT | CASSLGGPNTEAFF | . | TRBJ1-1 | TRBV5-1 | .
TGTGCCAGCAGCCTAGGGGTCAACGTCAGGGCAGATACGCAGTATTTT | CASSLGVNVRADTQYF | once | TRBJ2-3 | TRBV7-2 | .
TGTGCCAGCAGTCCGAGAACGGGACAGGCTACCGAGTACTTC | CASSPRTGQATEYF | . | TRBJ2-7 | TRBV27 | TRBD1
TGTGCCAGCAGCCAAGATCCCTATGGGCGCTTGGGGGCCAACGTCCTGACTTTC | CASSQDPYGRLGANVLTF | . | TRBJ2-6 | TRBV4-2 | .
TGTGCCAGCAGGAGGACAGCAACTAATGAAAAACTGTTTTTT | CASRRTATNEKLFF | . | TRBJ1-4 | TRBV6-5 | .
TGTGCCAGCAGCCAACTAGCGGGTTATTCCTACGAGCAGTACTTC | CASSQLAGYSYEQYF | . | TRBJ2-7 | TRBV4-2 | TRBD2
TGTGCCAGCAGTCCCCAAACAGGGGAGGTTGGCAATGAGCAGTTCTTC | CASSPQTGEVGNEQFF | . | TRBJ2-1 | TRBV28 | .
TGTGCCAGCAGAAAAAACAGGGTCCGGGATGGCTACACCTTC | CASRKNRVRDGYTF | . | TRBJ1-2 | TRBV5-4 | .
TGTGCCAGCCTCTCAACTCTACAGGGTCGTGGCTACACCTTC | CASLSTLQGRGYTF | . | TRBJ1-2 | TRBV28 | .
TGCGCCAGCAGCCAAGTCTACAGTACTAACTATGGCTACACCTTC | CASSQVYSTNYGYTF | . | TRBJ1-2 | TRBV4-3 | .
TGTGCCAGCAGCCGACTCACTAATGAAAAACTGTTTTTT | CASSRLTNEKLFF | . | TRBJ1-4 | TRBV3-1/TRBV3-2 | .
TGTGCCACCAGTGATCGGACAGGGAGGAATGAGCAGTTCTTC | CATSDRTGRNEQFF | . | TRBJ2-1 | TRBV24-1 | TRBD1
TGTGCCAGCAGCCTTAGCGGGGTCCGGGATACGCAGTATTTT | CASSLSGVRDTQYF | . | TRBJ2-3 | TRBV5-6 | TRBD2
TGTGCCAGCAGTTACTCGGGGGAAGGGGGCCGTGGCTACACCTTC | CASSYSGEGGRGYTF | . | TRBJ1-2 | TRBV6-5 | TRBD1
TGCGCCAGCAAGCCCGGGACAGGGCAAAGAGATACGCAGTATTTT | CASKPGTGQRDTQYF | once | TRBJ2-3 | TRBV5-1 | TRBD1
TGTGCCAGCAGCTTCCCCCGACCGGGACTAGGGTCTAGCTCCTACGAGCAGTACTTC | CASSFPRPGLGSSSYEQYF | . | TRBJ2-7 | TRBV7-6 | TRBD2
TGTGCTAGTGGTTTGGTAACTAGCGGCTTCACAGATACGCAGTATTTT | CASGLVTSGFTDTQYF | . | TRBJ2-3 | TRBV12-5 | TRBD2
TGTGCCAGCTCACCCTCCCGGGACAGGGGGCTACAGCCCCAGCATTTT | CASSPSRDRGLQPQHF | . | TRBJ1-5 | TRBV18 | TRBD1
TGTGCCAGCAGCCCGGGACAGGGGGCATACACTGAAGCTTTCTTT | CASSPGQGAYTEAFF | . | TRBJ1-1 | TRBV9 | TRBD1
TGCGCCAGCAGCCGGGGCCACACAGATACGCAGTATTTT | CASSRGHTDTQYF | once | TRBJ2-3 | TRBV4-3 | .
TGTGCCAGCAGCCGTGGGACTAGCGGGGGCCGGGCAGATACGCAGTATTTT | CASSRGTSGGRADTQYF | . | TRBJ2-3 | TRBV7-3 | TRBD2